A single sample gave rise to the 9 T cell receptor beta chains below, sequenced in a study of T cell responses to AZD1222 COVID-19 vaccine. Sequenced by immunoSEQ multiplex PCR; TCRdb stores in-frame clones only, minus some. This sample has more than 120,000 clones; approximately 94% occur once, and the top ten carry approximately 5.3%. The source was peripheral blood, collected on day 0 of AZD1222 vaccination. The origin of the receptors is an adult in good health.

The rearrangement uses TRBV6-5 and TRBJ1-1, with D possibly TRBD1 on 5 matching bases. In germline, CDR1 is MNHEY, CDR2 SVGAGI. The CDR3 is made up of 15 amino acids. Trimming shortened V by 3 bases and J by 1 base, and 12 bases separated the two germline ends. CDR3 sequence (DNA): TGTGCCAGCAGTTATGGGGGGGTCCGGAACACTGAAGCTTTCTTT. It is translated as CASSYGGVRNTEAFF.

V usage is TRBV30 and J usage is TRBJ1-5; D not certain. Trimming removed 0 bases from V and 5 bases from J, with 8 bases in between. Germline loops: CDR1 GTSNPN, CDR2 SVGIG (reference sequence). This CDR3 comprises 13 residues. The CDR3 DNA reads TGTGCCTGGAGTGTACAGAGGGATCAGCCCCAGCATTTT. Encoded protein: CAWSVQRDQPQHF.

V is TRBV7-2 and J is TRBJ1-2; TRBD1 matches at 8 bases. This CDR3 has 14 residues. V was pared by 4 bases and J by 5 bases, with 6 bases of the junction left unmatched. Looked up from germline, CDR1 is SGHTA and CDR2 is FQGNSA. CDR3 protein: CASSSDRGGYGYTF. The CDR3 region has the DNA TGTGCCAGCAGCTCCGACAGGGGAGGTTATGGCTACACCTTC.

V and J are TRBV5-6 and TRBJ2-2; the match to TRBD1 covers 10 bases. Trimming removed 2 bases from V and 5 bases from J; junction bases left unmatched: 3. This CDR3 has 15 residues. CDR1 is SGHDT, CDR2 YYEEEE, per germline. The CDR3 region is CASSFWDRGTGELFF. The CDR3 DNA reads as TGTGCCAGCAGCTTTTGGGACAGGGGTACCGGGGAGCTGTTTTTT.

CDR3 in DNA: TGTGCCAGCAGTGAAGAGGGCGGTCCGCCGGGCAATGAGCAGTTCTTC. Its protein is CASSEEGGPPGNEQFF. V and J are TRBV2 and TRBJ2-1; D unresolved. V gave up 1 base and J gave up 6 bases, with 16 bases separating them. CDR3 length: 16 residues. Germline V CDR1 and CDR2: SNHLY, FYNNEI.

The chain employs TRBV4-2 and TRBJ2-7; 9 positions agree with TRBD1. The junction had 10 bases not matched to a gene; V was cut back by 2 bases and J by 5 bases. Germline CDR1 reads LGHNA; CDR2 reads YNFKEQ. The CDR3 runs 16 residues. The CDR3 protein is CASSQPIGTGTHEQYF. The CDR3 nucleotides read TGTGCCAGCAGCCAACCCATTGGGACAGGGACCCACGAGCAGTACTTC.

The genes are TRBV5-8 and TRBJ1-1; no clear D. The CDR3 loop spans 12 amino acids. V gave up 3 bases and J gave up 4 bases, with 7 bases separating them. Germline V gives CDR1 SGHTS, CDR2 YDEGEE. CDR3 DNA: TGTGCCAGCAGCTACGGGGTCACTGAAGCTTTCTTT. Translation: CASSYGVTEAFF.

The CDR3 reads CATKPGQGSYEQYF. CDR3 nucleotides: TGTGCCACCAAACCGGGACAGGGGTCCTACGAGCAGTACTTC. The J gene is TRBJ2-7, the V gene TRBV28; 10 bases map to TRBD1. CDR1 is MDHEN, CDR2 SYDVKM, per germline. This CDR3 region has 14 residues. V was pared by 10 bases and J by 1 base, with 7 bases of the junction left unmatched.

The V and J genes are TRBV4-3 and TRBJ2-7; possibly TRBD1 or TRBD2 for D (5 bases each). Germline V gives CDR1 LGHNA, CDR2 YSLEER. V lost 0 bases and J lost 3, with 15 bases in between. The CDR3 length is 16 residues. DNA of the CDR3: TGCGCCAGCAGCCAAGATCGGGACGGGAACCGCTACGAGCAGTACTTC. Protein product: CASSQDRDGNRYEQYF.